Here is one TCR beta chain with its context. This record comes from a study of T cell repertoires in cytomegalovirus infection. This CDR3 contains 14 residues. From germline, CDR1 is SGHRS and CDR2 YFSETQ. Trimming removed 3 bases from V and 0 bases from J, with 9 bases in between. Each CDR3 protein gets one entry after TCRdb re-called the reads with MiXCR. Here the sample spans 150,000 to 200,000 distinct CDR3 sequences, approximately 20% being singletons. Source material: PBMCs. The clonotype was recovered from a human donor in good health (CMV status not recorded). Some clones in this sample may be carry-over from other donors' samples. The rearrangement joins TRBV5-1 to TRBJ2-5; D gene uncertain. In nucleotides, the CDR3 is TGCGCCAGCAGCTCTGGTGATTACCAAGAGACCCAGTACTTC. This encodes CASSSGDYQETQYF.